The subject of this entry is one TCR beta chain. These data originate in a study of control samples from healthy donors and cancer patients. The protocol was immunoSEQ multiplex PCR, while the TCRdb copy is restricted to in-frame clones and leaves out a portion. This sample yields roughly 140,000 clones, of which 89% are seen a single time; roughly 5% belongs to the top ten. The ends were cut back, 0 bases at V and 8 bases at J, with 4 bases in the middle. The germline V gene has CDR1 SQVTM and CDR2 ANQGSEA. The CDR3 totals 10 residues. The chain recombines TRBV29-1 with TRBJ1-2; D is ambiguous. The sequence was collected from a man under 40 in good health. Sequenced: blood. Written as DNA, the CDR3 is TGCAGCGTTGAAGATTGGGGCTACACCTTC. Amino acids: CSVEDWGYTF.